This note documents a single TCR beta chain sequence. Its antigen has not been determined. Per-base quality was not reported, and no clone a single base away is much larger than it. Using the deep immunoSEQ assay, TCR CDR3 regions were amplified from genomic DNA by multiplex PCR. Extracted genomic DNA from each cell subset was distributed evenly across all wells of several immunoSEQ 96-well plates, and each plate was treated as a replicate. For sorted subsets, each replicate PCR was loaded with 200 ng genomic DNA, equivalent to about 33,000 T cell genomes. Purified libraries were measured with a Qubit 3.0 fluorometer, size-checked on a Bioanalyzer 2100, and measured again with the KAPA Library Quantification kit. A separate single-read 150-cycle Illumina NextSeq 550 flow cell was used to sequence each immunoSEQ 96-well plate. Regarding the original processing steps: Because the immunoSEQ output held only junctional sequences and lacked quality scores, the filtering could not match the filtering applied to full-length reads. Sequences were annotated with PyIR, a Python wrapper for IgBLAST v1.9, using IMGT germline references to assign V/J genes and CDR3. Reads with weak V/J assignments (E-value above 1e-6), missing CDR3, stop codons, out-of-frame junctions, or ambiguous translated residues were removed. V3J clonotypes were defined by identical inferred V gene, J gene, and CDR3 amino acid sequence. The percentage overlap between two repertoires was calculated by dividing the number of shared unique clonotypes by the size of the smaller repertoire. Repertoire richness was assessed with RTK rarefaction, the Chao1 estimator, and Recon v2.1 estimates of unobserved clonotypes. Generation probabilities for all TCRbeta clonotypes obtained by the gDNA method from a handful of donors were computed using OLGA. TCRdb carries this immuneACCESS record with in-frame sequences only. Its versions omit some clonotypes, under half of them owing to an unresolved V gene in the studies checked, with the rest unexplained. V, J and clone size were drawn from that table, and D and trimming were deduced from the DNA. The sample data list around 2,000,000 clones, and 85% to 95% of these were observed just once. The leading ten clones occupy roughly 1.7% of the sample.

The record originates from a study of shared clonotypes between healthy human individuals (TCRdb year 2020). Some background on the complete study: The cohort comprised a couple of women and a few men aged 18 to 49 years. For each donor, CD4 naive and CD4 memory were each given three plates, CD8 naive was given two plates, and CD8 memory was given one plate. To estimate repertoire size and how much clonotype sharing occurs between individuals, the study deeply sequenced the blood TCR repertoires of roughly 5 healthy adults. To increase sequencing depth and limit assay-specific biases, different laboratories used diverse techniques to prepare libraries and sequence TCR repertoires. Between about 0.85 and 9.5 billion PBMCs per donor were obtained by leukapheresis. Study-wide conclusions, independent of this receptor: Rarefaction of sorted-subset datasets indicated incomplete sequencing despite the large sequencing depth. Clonotypes shared by all four sorted-subset donors showed higher generation probabilities than non-shared clonotypes. Sampling was restricted to blood, and TCR repertoires in tissues likely differ from the TCR repertoires found in blood. Naive subsets generally had larger estimated clonotype richness than memory subsets. Across four donors, about 5.2% of naive CD4, around 3.3% of naive CD8, approximately 2.5% of memory CD4, and 0.3% to 0.45% of memory CD8 clonotypes were shared. Because the study included only a small number of donors, the genetic and exposure-history diversity represented was limited. Based on pairwise subsampling, the degree of clonotype sharing among donors was expected to be affected by sequencing depth.

The CDR3, from cysteine to phenylalanine, totals 16 residues. CDR3 DNA is the only sequence kept; it has 48 bases, read in frame from the first base. The CDR1 and CDR2 encoded by the germline V gene are ENHRY and SYGVKD. Trimming takes 3 bases from V and 2 bases from J, and the germline ends sit 14 bases apart. CD8 naive samples were obtained by positive selection for CCR7 among CD45RO-negative cells, yielding a CD45RA+CCR7+ population from which TemRA cells were excluded. Donors were healthy HIV-negative adults with no recently reported acute infections or vaccinations. Every donor was a Caucasian adult residing in Nashville, Tennessee, USA. After blood collection by leukapheresis, PBMCs were isolated using Ficoll-Histopaque density gradient centrifugation and then cryopreserved in the vapor phase of liquid nitrogen. Purity and quantity of every magnetically sorted T cell population were checked by analytical flow cytometry. Genomic DNA was isolated from each sorted fraction and quantified by UV absorbance on a Nanodrop 2000c.

The source is a man in his late teens or twenties in good health. Some clones in this sample may be carry-over from other donors' samples. Material for sequencing was naive CD8+ T cells from PBMCs. The sample's cell subset or site, from its label and the paper: CD45RA+CCR7+. The chain is assembled from TRBV10-3 and TRBJ2-4; the D gene is not confidently resolved. The CDR3 protein: CAISDQTEGTKNIQYF. The bases read TGTGCCATCAGTGATCAAACAGAAGGAACCAAAAACATTCAGTACTTC.